This TCR beta chain was obtained from a study of shared clonotypes between healthy human individuals. Germline V gene lookup returns CDR1 SNHLY and CDR2 FYNNEI. This CDR3 is built from 16 residues. V lost 6 bases, J lost 4 bases, and 9 bases stayed unmatched. In the original workflow: From ImmunoSEQ came sequences covering only the junction and carrying no quality scores, so filtering differed. Generated by immunoSEQ multiplex PCR, the TCRdb table keeps only in-frame clones and is missing some. V and J calls and clone size are those listed in that table; D and trimming were worked out from the DNA. The table lists about 2.1 million clones, just under 95% of them singletons. Terminally differentiated effector memory CD45RA+ cells were excluded from the naive CD8 cells, which were CD45RO-negative and positively selected for CCR7. Study findings and constraints: With a handful of donors compared, roughly 4.9% of naive CD4 clonotypes were shared. Generally, naive subsets (rather than memory subsets) showed larger estimated richness. The authors sampled blood alone, and tissue repertoires likely differ.

In regard to this clone: Its antigen is unidentified.

The sequence was obtained from a man between 18 and 29 years old in good health. Some clones in this sample may be carry-over from other donors' samples. The chain has TRBV2 and TRBJ2-3; 11 positions agree with TRBD2. The material sequenced was naive CD8+ T cells from PBMCs. The CDR3 DNA is TGTGCCAGCAGCCGAACGGGACTAGCGGCCCCAGATACGCAGTATTTT. As protein: CASSRTGLAAPDTQYF.